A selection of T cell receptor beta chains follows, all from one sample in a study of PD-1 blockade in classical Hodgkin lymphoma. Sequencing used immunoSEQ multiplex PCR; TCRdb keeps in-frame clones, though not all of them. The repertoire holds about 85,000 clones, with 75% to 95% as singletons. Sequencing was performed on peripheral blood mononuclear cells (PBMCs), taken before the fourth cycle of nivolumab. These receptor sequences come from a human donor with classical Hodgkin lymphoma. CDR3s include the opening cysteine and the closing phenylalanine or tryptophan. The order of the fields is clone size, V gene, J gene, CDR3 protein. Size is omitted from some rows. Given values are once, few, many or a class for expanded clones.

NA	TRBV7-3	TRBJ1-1	CASSSTGMNTEAFF
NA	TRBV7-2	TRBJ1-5	CASSLALGQGRNQPQHF
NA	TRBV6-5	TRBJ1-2	CASLREGAPSYGYTF
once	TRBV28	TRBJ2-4	CASSRREQDAFLAKNIQYF
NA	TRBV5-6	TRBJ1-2	CASRDGYPNLYGYTF
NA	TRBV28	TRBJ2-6	CASRGTGGFGANVLTF
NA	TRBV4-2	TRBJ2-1	CASSQVGYNEQFF
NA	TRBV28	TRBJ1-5	CASSLFSVYSNQPQHF
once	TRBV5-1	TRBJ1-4	CASSLLGDRSYEKLFF
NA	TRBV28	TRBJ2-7	CASSFRTSTAEQYF
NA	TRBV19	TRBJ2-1	CASTPNREFLNEQFF
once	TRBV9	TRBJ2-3	CASSRTGTATTDTQYF
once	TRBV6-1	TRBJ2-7	CASTPRGREQYF
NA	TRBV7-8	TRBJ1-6	CASSLDGYNSPLHF
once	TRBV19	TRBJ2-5	CASSRGEGETQYF
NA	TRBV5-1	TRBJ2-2	CASSLTDRNTGELFF
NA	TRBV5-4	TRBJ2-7	CASSLDRGQYEQYF
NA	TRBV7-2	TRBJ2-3	CASSPPDWYTDTQYF
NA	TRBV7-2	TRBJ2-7	CASSDRAYEQYF
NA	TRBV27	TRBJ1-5	CASRRTGNNQPQHF
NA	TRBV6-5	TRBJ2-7	CASSYQKSSYEQYF
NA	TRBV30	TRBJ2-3	CAWRGWGQDTQYF
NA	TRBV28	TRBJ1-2	CASSLGQEIYGYTF
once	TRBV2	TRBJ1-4	CASSDSLPGWEKLFF
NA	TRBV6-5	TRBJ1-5	CASQQGNQPQHF
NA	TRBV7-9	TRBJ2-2	CASTHTGTPMNTGELFF
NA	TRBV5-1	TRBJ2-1	CASSSGTGTSYNEQFF
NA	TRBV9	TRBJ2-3	CASSVDAFLTDTQYF
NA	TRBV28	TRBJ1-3	CASSLWGSGNTIYF
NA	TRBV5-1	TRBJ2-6	CASSTQISGANVLTF
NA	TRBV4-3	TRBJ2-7	CASSQQDGPYEQYF
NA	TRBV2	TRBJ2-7	CASSVMGLTLQYF
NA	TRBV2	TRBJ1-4	CASSEAQVGGVNEKLFF
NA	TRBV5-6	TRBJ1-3	CASSFELPTGRSGNTIYF
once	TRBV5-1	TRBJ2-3	CASSLDVFQGTDTQYF
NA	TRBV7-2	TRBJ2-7	CASSPGTYHSYEQYF
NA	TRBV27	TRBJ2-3	CASSAGTGGTDTQYF
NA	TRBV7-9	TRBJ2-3	CASRGGSDTQYF
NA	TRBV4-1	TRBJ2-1	CASSLFVAGDVYEQFF
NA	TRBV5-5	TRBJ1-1	CASSSLRDPNTEAFF
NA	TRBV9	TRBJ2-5	CASSIQEQETQYF
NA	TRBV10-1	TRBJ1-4	CASSDFRTWKNEKLFF
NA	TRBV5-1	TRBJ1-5	CASSLETGRQQPQHF
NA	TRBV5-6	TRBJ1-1	CASSLATTSEAFF
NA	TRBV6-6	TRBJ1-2	CATYDRGLWGYTF
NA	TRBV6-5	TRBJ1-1	CASSYLGGTAFF
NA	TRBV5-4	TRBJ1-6	CASSLGPDPDSPLHF
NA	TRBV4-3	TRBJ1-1	CASSQDWGGTEAFF
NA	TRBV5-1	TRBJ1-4	CASSLSYGEKLFF
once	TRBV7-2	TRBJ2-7	CASSLRSRGGYEQYF
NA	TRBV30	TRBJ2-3	CAWSVGGGDGDTQYF